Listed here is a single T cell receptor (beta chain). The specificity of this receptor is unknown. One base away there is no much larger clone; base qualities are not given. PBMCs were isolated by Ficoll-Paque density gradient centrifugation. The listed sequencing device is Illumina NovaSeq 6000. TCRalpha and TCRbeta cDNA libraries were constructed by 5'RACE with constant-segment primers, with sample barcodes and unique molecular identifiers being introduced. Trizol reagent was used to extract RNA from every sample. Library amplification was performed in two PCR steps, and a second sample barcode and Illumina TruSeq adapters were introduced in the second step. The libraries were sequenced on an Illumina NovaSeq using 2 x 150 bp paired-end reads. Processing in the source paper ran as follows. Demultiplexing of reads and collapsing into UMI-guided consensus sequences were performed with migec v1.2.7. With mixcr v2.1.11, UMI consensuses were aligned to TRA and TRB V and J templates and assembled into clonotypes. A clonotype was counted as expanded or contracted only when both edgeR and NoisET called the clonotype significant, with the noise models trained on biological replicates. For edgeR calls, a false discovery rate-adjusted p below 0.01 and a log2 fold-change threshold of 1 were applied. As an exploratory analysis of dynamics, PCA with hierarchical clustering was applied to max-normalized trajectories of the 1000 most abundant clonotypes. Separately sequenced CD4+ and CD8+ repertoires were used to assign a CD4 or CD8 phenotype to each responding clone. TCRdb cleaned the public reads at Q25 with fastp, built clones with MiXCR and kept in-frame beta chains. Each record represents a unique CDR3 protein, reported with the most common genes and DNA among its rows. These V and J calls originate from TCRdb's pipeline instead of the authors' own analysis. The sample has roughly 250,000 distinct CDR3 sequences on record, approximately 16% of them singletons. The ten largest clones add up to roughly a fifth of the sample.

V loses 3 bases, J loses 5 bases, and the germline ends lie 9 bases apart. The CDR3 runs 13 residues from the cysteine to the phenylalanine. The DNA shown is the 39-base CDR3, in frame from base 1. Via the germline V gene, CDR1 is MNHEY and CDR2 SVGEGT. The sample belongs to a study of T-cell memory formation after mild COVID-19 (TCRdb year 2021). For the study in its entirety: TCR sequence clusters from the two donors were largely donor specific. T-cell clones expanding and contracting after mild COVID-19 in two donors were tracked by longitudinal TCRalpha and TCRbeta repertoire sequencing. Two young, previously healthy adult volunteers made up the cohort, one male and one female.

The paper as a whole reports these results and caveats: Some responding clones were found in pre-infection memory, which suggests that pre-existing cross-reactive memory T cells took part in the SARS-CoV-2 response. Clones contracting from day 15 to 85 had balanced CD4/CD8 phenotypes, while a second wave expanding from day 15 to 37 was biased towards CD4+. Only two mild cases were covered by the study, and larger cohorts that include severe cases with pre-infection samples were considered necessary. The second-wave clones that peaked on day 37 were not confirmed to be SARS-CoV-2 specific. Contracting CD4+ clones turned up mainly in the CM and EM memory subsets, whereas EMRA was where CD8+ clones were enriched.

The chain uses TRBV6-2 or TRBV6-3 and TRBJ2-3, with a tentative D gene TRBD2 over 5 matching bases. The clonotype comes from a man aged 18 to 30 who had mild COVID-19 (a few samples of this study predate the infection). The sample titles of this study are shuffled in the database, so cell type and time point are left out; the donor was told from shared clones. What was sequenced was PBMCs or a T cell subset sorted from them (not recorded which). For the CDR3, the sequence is CASSYWEKDTQYF. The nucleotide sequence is TGTGCCAGCAGTTATTGGGAGAAAGATACGCAGTATTTT.